One T cell receptor (delta chain) is described in this entry. Its antigen is still unknown. Compared with germline, one end of the junction differs, possibly owing to a read error. Germline lookup yields CDR1 TSWWSYY and CDR2 QGS. The CDR3 totals 17 residues. The data derive from a study of Vδ1+ human thymocytes. Whole-study findings and limits: Thymic TRG and TRD repertoires appeared highly polyclonal, with Gaussian CDR3 length distributions.

Extracted RNA was reverse transcribed into cDNA. Pooled V-gene forward primers with one constant-region reverse primer generated the CDR3 amplicons by multiplex PCR. TCRdb called clones from the multiplex PCR reads again using CATT. The top ten clones hold 0.5% of a sample with tens of thousands of delta-chain clones, 15% of them seen once. The receptor was isolated from a boy under two years old who had congenital heart surgery. The specimen was Vdelta1+ gamma-delta thymocytes from the thymus. As to subset: FACS-sorted CD3+ TCRalphabeta- TCRVdelta1+ TCRVdelta2- thymocytes. The chain joins TRDV1 to TRDJ1; no reliable D call. DNA for the CDR3: TGTGCTCTTGGGGAACGGAGTAAGGTCCCGTTCACCGATAGACTCATCTTT. Translated, it gives CALGERSKVPFTDRLIF.